Presented here are 29 T cell receptor beta chains from one specimen sequenced in a study of OX40 agonist ivuxolimab in advanced cancers. The table came from immunoSEQ multiplex PCR; TCRdb's copy has only in-frame clones and leaves some out. Of 60,000 or so clones listed, 90% to 95% are singletons. Sequencing was performed on CD4+ or CD8+ T cells sorted from blood, taken in a trial of the OX40 agonist ivuxolimab. These receptors originate from an adult with an advanced solid tumor such as melanoma, head and neck, liver or kidney cancer.

The rearrangement uses TRBV28 and TRBJ2-7; TRBD1 matches at 7 bases. The V segment lost 6 bases and the J segment 0 bases; nucleotides outside the gene matches: 11. The CDR3 totals 16 residues. Germline lookup yields CDR1 MDHEN and CDR2 SYDVKM. CDR3 region: CASSPVRDSISYEQYF. DNA of the CDR3: TGTGCCAGCAGCCCCGTGAGGGACAGCATCTCCTACGAGCAGTACTTC.

The rearrangement uses TRBV4-3 and TRBJ2-1; no firm D call. Trimming stripped 1 base from V and 0 bases from J, with 10 bases between. Germline V gene data show CDR1 as LGHNA and CDR2 as YSLEER. The CDR3 totals 16 residues. In DNA, the CDR3 is TGCGCCAGCAGCCAAGGGGCGCAAAGCTCCTACAATGAGCAGTTCTTC. Amino acid sequence: CASSQGAQSSYNEQFF.

CDR3 amino acids: CASSDPSGTDTQYF. The CDR3 coding sequence is TGTGCCAGCAGTGACCCCTCCGGAACGGATACGCAGTATTTT. The chain is built from TRBV2 and TRBJ2-3; D ambiguous. CDR3 size: 14 residues. Germline V gene sequence: CDR1 SNHLY, CDR2 FYNNEI. Trimming left V 3 bases short and J 6 bases short, with 13 bases between.

V usage is TRBV27 and J usage is TRBJ2-3, with D perhaps TRBD1 (6 bases). The CDR3 spans 14 residues. Trimming cost V 4 bases and J 1 base, with 9 bases left between them. In germline, CDR1 is MNHEY, CDR2 SMNVEV (reference sequence). The CDR3 region has the DNA TGTGCCAGCAGTTGGGGGCGGGGCACAGATACGCAGTATTTT. Amino acids: CASSWGRGTDTQYF.

The V and J genes are TRBV27 and TRBJ1-1; D is possibly TRBD1 (5 bases). Germline values: CDR1 MNHEY, CDR2 SMNVEV (reference sequence). There are 15 residues in the CDR3. Trimming cost V 1 base and J 12 bases, with 21 bases left between them. The CDR3 DNA sequence: TGTGCCAGCAGTTTATGGGGCCGCGGGGACCTTTTCCCTTTCTTT. Translated: CASSLWGRGDLFPFF.

This chain joins TRBV7-9 and TRBJ2-4, with D possibly TRBD2 on 5 matching bases. Germline V gene lookup returns CDR1 SEHNR and CDR2 FQNEAQ (reference sequence). CDR3 size: 18 residues. V was cut by 0 bases and J by 0 bases, with 15 bases left in between. The CDR3 is CASSLAEGRDIAKNIQYF. CDR3 DNA: TGTGCCAGCAGCTTAGCGGAAGGACGGGATATAGCCAAAAACATTCAGTACTTC.

This sequence joins TRBV7-2 and TRBJ2-7; TRBD2 agrees at 7 bases. V lost 3 bases, J lost 6 bases, and 8 bases stayed unmatched. The germline gives CDR1 SGHTA, CDR2 FQGNSA. CDR3 length equals 14 residues. CDR3 bases: TGTGCCAGCAGCTTGGTCGGACTAGGAACCGAGCAGTACTTC. This encodes CASSLVGLGTEQYF.

V gene TRBV27 combines with J gene TRBJ2-1, with 13 bases fitting TRBD2. The CDR3 sequence is 16 residues long. V lost 5 bases, J lost 5 bases, and 6 bases stayed unmatched. CDR1 is MNHEY, CDR2 SMNVEV, per germline (reference sequence). The CDR3 DNA reads TGTGCCAGCAGTCCCCGGACTAGCGGGAGTCACAATGAGCAGTTCTTC. This codes for CASSPRTSGSHNEQFF.

V usage is TRBV11-2 and J usage is TRBJ2-2; 8 positions agree with TRBD2. This CDR3 is 17 amino acids long. Germline CDR1 and CDR2: SGHAT and FQNNGV. J lost 4 bases, V lost 5 bases, and 12 bases had no gene match. Written as DNA, the CDR3 is TGTGCCAGCAGCGGCGGGTGGCTAGCGGGCTCCACCGGGGAGCTGTTTTTT. This codes for CASSGGWLAGSTGELFF.

The V gene is TRBV13, the J gene TRBJ2-7; D is unclear. V lost 2 bases and J 3 bases, leaving 14 bases between the germline ends. CDR1 is PRHDT, CDR2 FYEKMQ, per germline (reference sequence). The CDR3 extends over 15 amino acids. The CDR3 nucleotides read TGTGCCAGCAGCTTAAGATCCCAGCAGAACTACGAGCAGTACTTC. It specifies CASSLRSQQNYEQYF.

V usage is TRBV15 and J usage is TRBJ2-5; 10 bases align to TRBD2. The CDR3 has 16 residues. J was trimmed by 2 bases and V by 0 bases; bases with no gene match: 3. Looked up from germline, CDR1 is LNHNV and CDR2 is YYDKDF (reference sequence). As DNA, the CDR3 is TGTGCCACCAGCAGAGATCGGACTAGCGGACAAGAGACCCAGTACTTC. Translated: CATSRDRTSGQETQYF.

Of note for this clone: At one of its ends the junction is not consistent with the germline gene, which may arise from a read error. The chain joins TRBV7-7 to TRBJ2-1, with 9 bases that match TRBD1. Per the germline V gene, CDR1 is SSHAT and CDR2 is FNYEAQ (reference sequence). This CDR3 comprises 14 residues. The CDR3 region has the DNA TGTGCTAGCAGCCGACAGGGGGGTTTGAATGAGCAGTTCTTC. Translating it yields CASSRQGGLNEQFF.

The chain links TRBV4-2 to TRBJ1-4; the match to TRBD1 covers 7 bases. CDR3 size: 15 residues. V was pared by 0 bases and J by 8 bases, with 6 bases of the junction left unmatched. Germline assignment: CDR1 LGHNA and CDR2 YNFKEQ. Here the CDR3 reads CASSQEEGAREKLFF. The DNA of the CDR3 is TGTGCCAGCAGCCAAGAAGAGGGGGCAAGGGAAAAACTGTTTTTT.

V and J are TRBV19 and TRBJ2-5; 12 bases match TRBD2. The CDR3 extends over 17 amino acids. Germline assignment: CDR1 LNHDA and CDR2 SQIVND (reference sequence). V shed 0 bases and J 5 bases; nucleotides not matched to a gene: 7. The CDR3 DNA sequence: TGTGCCAGTAGTATAGATTTAGGACTAGCGGGACAGGAGACCCAGTACTTC. The encoded protein is CASSIDLGLAGQETQYF. The variable domain in full, with the rest retrieved from reference TRBV19 and TRBJ2-5, is DGGITQSPKYLFRKEGQNVTLSCEQNLNHDAMYWYRQDPGQGLRLIYYSQIVNDFQKGDIAEGYSVSREKKESFPLTVTSAQKNPTAFYLCASSIDLGLAGQETQYFGPGTRLLVL.

This sequence joins TRBV6-5 and TRBJ1-1; maybe TRBD1 (6 bases). The CDR3 extends over 15 amino acids. Trimming took 4 bases from V and 1 from J, leaving 13 bases between them. Germline assignment: CDR1 MNHEY and CDR2 SVGAGI. The CDR3 nucleotides read TGTGCCAGCAGTTTCAGAGGGGGACCGAACACTGAAGCTTTCTTT. Its translation: CASSFRGGPNTEAFF.

The genes are TRBV7-6 and TRBJ1-1, with a tentative D call TRBD1 (5 bases). Germline CDR1 reads SGHVS; CDR2 reads FNYEAQ. V lost 4 bases to trimming and J lost 7 bases, with 25 bases between them. The length of the CDR3 is 17 residues. CDR3 protein: CASSSGTRAVDAGEAFF. The CDR3 DNA is TGTGCCAGCAGCTCCGGGACCAGGGCGGTAGACGCAGGTGAAGCTTTCTTT.

The chain carries TRBV4-3 and TRBJ2-3, with 11 nucleotides matching TRBD2. The CDR3 runs 17 residues. Germline V gene data show CDR1 as LGHNA and CDR2 as YSLEER. V shed 0 bases and J 5 bases; nucleotides not matched to a gene: 7. The CDR3, as DNA: TGCGCCAGCAGCCAAGAACGTCTAGCGGGAGGAGAAGATACGCAGTATTTT. Translating it yields CASSQERLAGGEDTQYF.

The chain joins TRBV7-9 to TRBJ2-7, with 8 positions matching TRBD2. CDR3 length: 12 amino acids. Trimming took 3 bases from V and 6 from J; bases not matched to a gene: 1. Germline V gene sequence: CDR1 SEHNR, CDR2 FQNEAQ (reference sequence). This chain's CDR3 is CASSFGTSEQYF. The CDR3 DNA reads TGTGCCAGCAGCTTCGGGACTAGCGAGCAGTACTTC.

The genes are TRBV4-3 and TRBJ2-1; no clear D gene. Looked up from germline, CDR1 is LGHNA and CDR2 is YSLEER. V lost 4 bases and J 0 bases, leaving 10 bases between the germline ends. CDR3 length: 15 residues. The CDR3 region has the DNA TGCGCCAGCAGCCCCGGAGTGGGCTCCTACAATGAGCAGTTCTTC. Protein sequence: CASSPGVGSYNEQFF.

V is TRBV7-2 and J is TRBJ2-7; 10 nucleotides agree with TRBD2. Trimming at V came to 4 bases and at J to 1 base, leaving 1 base not matched to a gene. This CDR3 is 14 amino acids long. Per the germline V gene, CDR1 is SGHTA and CDR2 is FQGNSA. In DNA form, the CDR3 reads TGTGCCAGCAGCTCGACTAGCGGGTCCTACGAGCAGTACTTC. This codes for CASSSTSGSYEQYF.

This chain uses TRBV4-2 with TRBJ2-1; possibly TRBD1 or TRBD2 for D (7 bases each). Trimming took off 1 base at V and 7 bases at J, with 17 bases between the two ends. This CDR3 spans 16 amino acids. Germline V gives CDR1 LGHNA, CDR2 YNFKEQ. The CDR3 region is CASSQGQGGGDNEQFF. The DNA for the CDR3 is TGTGCCAGCAGCCAAGGCCAGGGGGGAGGGGATAATGAGCAGTTCTTC.

Only one count was recorded for this clone. This chain connects TRBV7-8 to TRBJ2-2, with D hard to call. This CDR3 is 18 amino acids long. Trimming stripped 4 bases from V and 0 bases from J, with 18 bases between. The V gene's germline CDR1 is SGHVS and CDR2 FQNEAQ. CDR3 loop: CASSSRLLGSANTGELFF. The CDR3 bases are TGTGCCAGCAGCTCCCGCCTTTTAGGATCCGCGAACACCGGGGAGCTGTTTTTT. The full variable domain, in which reference TRBV7-8 and TRBJ2-2 provide the parts outside the CDR3, is GAGVSQSPRYKVAKRGQDVALRCDPISGHVSLFWYQQALGQGPEFLTYFQNEAQLDKSGLPSDRFFAERPEGSVSTLKIQRTQQEDSAVYLCASSSRLLGSANTGELFFGEGSRLTVL.

The chain is built from TRBV6-5 and TRBJ2-3; D uncertain. Between the trimmed V and J ends, which lost 3 bases and 0 bases, there was a span of 10 bases. The CDR3 consists of 15 residues. Germline V gene data show CDR1 as MNHEY and CDR2 as SVGAGI. The CDR3 loop reads CASSYRRLSTDTQYF. CDR3 nucleotide sequence: TGTGCCAGCAGTTATAGGCGGTTGAGCACAGATACGCAGTATTTT.

The rearrangement links TRBV7-8 to TRBJ2-5; D is possibly TRBD1 or TRBD2 (5 bases each). The CDR3 has 16 residues. Germline V gives CDR1 SGHVS, CDR2 FQNEAQ. With 1 base removed from V and 2 bases from J, the gap between germline ends came to 14 bases. CDR3 sequence (DNA): TGTGCCAGCAGCTTAGGTGGGACCACTTTACAAGAGACCCAGTACTTC. As protein: CASSLGGTTLQETQYF.

This clone showed up just once. The chain links TRBV7-9 to TRBJ1-2, with 9 nucleotides matching TRBD1. V lost 3 bases and J lost 7; bases outside the gene matches: 12. Germline assignment: CDR1 SEHNR and CDR2 FQNEAQ (reference sequence). The length of the CDR3 is 16 residues. The CDR3 bases are TGTGCCAGCAGCTTTAACCCGGGACAGGGTTTATCTGGCTACACCTTC. It codes for CASSFNPGQGLSGYTF.

A remark on this clone: It is unclear where the CDR3 begins or ends on the DNA, so no DNA is shown, and the CDR3 is as TCRdb lists it. The genes are TRBV25-1 and TRBJ2-1. Germline V lookup: CDR1 MGHDK, CDR2 SYGVNS. The CDR3 spans 12 amino acids, including both terminal residues. This CDR3 is CASSILGNEQFF.

The chain recombines TRBV27 with TRBJ1-1; 9 bases are a match to TRBD1. Germline V CDR1 and CDR2: MNHEY, SMNVEV (reference sequence). This CDR3 has 15 amino acids. V gave up 5 bases and J gave up 7 bases; unmatched junction bases: 11. CDR3 sequence reads: CASSPRTGVSSEAFF. CDR3 in DNA: TGTGCCAGCAGTCCCCGGACAGGGGTTTCTAGTGAAGCTTTCTTT.

The rearrangement joins TRBV5-4 to TRBJ2-1; TRBD2 matches at 11 bases. Germline lookup yields CDR1 SGHNT and CDR2 YYREEE (reference sequence). Trimming at V came to 4 bases and at J to 7 bases, leaving 7 bases not matched to a gene. CDR3 size: 15 residues. In nucleotides, the CDR3 is TGTGCCAGCAGCCCTAGGGTAGCGGGAGGGAATGAGCAGTTCTTC. It translates to CASSPRVAGGNEQFF.

This chain connects TRBV7-2 to TRBJ2-3, with 11 bases identical to TRBD2. This CDR3 spans 15 amino acids. Unmatched junction bases numbered 7, after V lost 5 bases and J lost 6 bases. Per germline, CDR1 SGHTA and CDR2 FQGNSA. The CDR3 nucleotides are TGTGCCAGCAGCCCCCTAGCGGGAGGCGCGGATACGCAGTATTTT. This translates into CASSPLAGGADTQYF.